What follows describes a single T cell receptor (beta chain). Its matching antigen is unknown. The entry originates in a study of T cells in Graves' hyperthyroidism and ophthalmopathy. Notes on the study in general: Ophthalmopathy, which appeared later, was predicted by the model a median roughly 6.6 months before onset.

Trimming cost V 0 bases and J 9 bases, with 9 bases left between them. Germline lookup yields CDR1 SNHLY and CDR2 FYNNEI. This CDR3 has 14 residues. Fresh 10 ml peripheral blood yielded PBMCs. Researchers took RNA transcripts and amplified the TCR beta CDR3 regions from them. First-round RT-PCR of the TCR CDR3 relied on the HTBI primer set. TCRdb fed the multiplex PCR reads into MiXCR, producing one record per CDR3 protein. The data show around 400,000 distinct CDR3 sequences, roughly 25% seen once. The sequencing input was blood. This TCR was sampled from a man aged 45-65 years with Graves' hyperthyroidism. The chain carries TRBV2 and TRBJ1-6; D unresolved. CDR3 loop: CASSEAHWGSPLHF. CDR3 bases: TGTGCCAGCAGTGAAGCTCATTGGGGTTCACCCCTCCACTTT.